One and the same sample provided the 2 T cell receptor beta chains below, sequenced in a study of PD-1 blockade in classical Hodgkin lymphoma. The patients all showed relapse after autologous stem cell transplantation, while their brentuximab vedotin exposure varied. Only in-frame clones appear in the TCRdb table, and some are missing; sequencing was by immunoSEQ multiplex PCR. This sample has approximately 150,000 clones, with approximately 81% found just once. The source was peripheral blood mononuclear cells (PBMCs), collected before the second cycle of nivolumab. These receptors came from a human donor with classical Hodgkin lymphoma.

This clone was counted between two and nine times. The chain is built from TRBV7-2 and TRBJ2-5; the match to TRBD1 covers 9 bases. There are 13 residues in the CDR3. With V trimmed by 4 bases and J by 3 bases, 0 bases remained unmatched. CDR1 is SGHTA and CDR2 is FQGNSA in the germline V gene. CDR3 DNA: TGTGCCAGCAGCTGGGACAGGGAAGAGACCCAGTACTTC. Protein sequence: CASSWDREETQYF.

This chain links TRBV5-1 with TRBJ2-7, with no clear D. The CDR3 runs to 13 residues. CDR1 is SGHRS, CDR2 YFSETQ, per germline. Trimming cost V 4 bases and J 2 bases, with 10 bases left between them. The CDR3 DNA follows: TGCGCCAGCAGCGCAGACCCCCCCTACGAGCAGTACTTC. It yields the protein CASSADPPYEQYF.